This T cell receptor beta chain was recovered during a study of blood T cell repertoires in COVID-19 (dated by TCRdb to the early 2020s). General notes on the study: Samples covering the acute and convalescent phases of COVID-19 were provided by collaborators in the United States, Italy and Spain. The repertoires were made available in a free public database intended to serve as a resource for research on the immune response to SARS-CoV-2. The sample metadata nearly always contained a de-identified subject ID, COVID-19 status, age in years and sex. The prospective study material was composed of cDNA or gDNA derived from T cells, B-cell-depleted T cells, or PBMCs. HLA class I and class II types, where available, came from metadata supplied by the sample provider rather than from assay-based typing. Deeply sampled blood TCRbeta repertoires from subjects exposed to, actively infected with, or recovered from COVID-19 were included in the dataset. The samples were drawn from the first 160 participants of the ongoing ImmuneRACE study and from roughly 1,300 subjects provided by 6 global collaborators.

TCRbeta CDR3 regions were amplified from genomic DNA by means of the immunoSEQ Assay, a bias-controlled multiplex PCR. Per the original workflow: The number of nucleated cells in each sample was estimated from the amplification of reference gene primers within the assay. To quantify the absolute abundance of each unique TCRbeta CDR3 rearrangement, sequence reads were collapsed and filtered. For each sample, productive Simpson clonality was calculated as the square root of Simpson's diversity index over productive rearrangements. The immuneACCESS repertoire file appears here via TCRdb, limited to in-frame rearrangements. These files lack a portion of the clones; in checked studies, under half of the deficit traces to unresolved V genes, and the cause of the others is not known. V and J calls and clone size follow that table, whereas D and trimming were derived from the DNA. Recorded for this sample are some 110,000 clones; about nine tenths of them occurred a single time. Almost 4.5% of the sample rests with the top ten.

General findings and caveats noted by the study authors: The quantity of clinical and demographic metadata differed by source and by participant and was supplied without curation.

Of note for this clone: There is no known antigen for this receptor. Base qualities are missing; no much larger clone stands one base away.

The germline V gene (reference sequence) sets CDR1 to LGHDT and CDR2 to YNNKEL. V loses 0 bases of germline sequence and J loses 6 bases, and the interval between the two ends is 6 bases. There are 13 amino acids in the CDR3, from cysteine to phenylalanine inclusive. The kept DNA is CDR3 alone, 39 bases in frame from the first base. Collaborating institutions collected whole blood in K2EDTA tubes following their own protocols. Collaborator samples were shipped for TCRbeta analysis as frozen whole blood, isolated PBMCs, or DNA extracted from either sample type. Specimen: peripheral blood. The chain uses TRBV3-1 (or the pseudogene TRBV3-2) and TRBJ1-5; no confident D gene assignment can be made. This receptor was obtained from a middle-aged man with acute or convalescent COVID-19. The nucleotides read TGTGCCAGCAGCCAAGATGGCGGTCAGCCCCAGCATTTT. Translated, this is CASSQDGGQPQHF.